This TCR beta chain was recorded in a study of control samples from healthy donors and cancer patients. Trimming left V 2 bases short and J 0 bases short, with 14 bases between. The CDR3 runs to 16 residues. Germline CDR1 is MNHEY and CDR2 is SMNVEV (reference sequence). Generated by immunoSEQ multiplex PCR, the TCRdb table keeps only in-frame clones and is missing some. The sample contains some 200,000 clones, approximately 95% of which appear only once. The chain recombines TRBV27 with TRBJ2-7; no definite D call. The sequence came from a man between 18 and 29 years old in good health. What was sequenced was blood. CDR3 sequence (DNA): TGTGCCAGCAGTTTAGTAAGTAAATCTCTCTCCTACGAGCAGTACTTC. This gives the protein CASSLVSKSLSYEQYF.